This T cell receptor (beta chain) derives from a study of long-term antiretroviral therapy in people with HIV. Study-level findings and limits: ART was followed by higher diversity that remained below transplant donor controls.

Trimming removed 0 bases from V and 6 bases from J, with 18 bases in between. The germline V gene has CDR1 SGHRS and CDR2 YFSETQ. The CDR3 is 16 residues long. Points on this clone: Its antigen is as yet unknown.

Survey level was the resolution at which the v3.0 immunoSEQ assay ran. Sequencing was performed with immunoSEQ multiplex PCR; in TCRdb, only in-frame clones are kept and a portion is missing. Among some 20,000 clones listed, more than 75% were seen once. This specimen was unsorted PBMCs, taken 0.5 years after starting antiretroviral therapy. The V and J genes are TRBV5-1 and TRBJ1-2; D is unclear. The origin of this receptor is a man aged 35-49 years with HIV. CDR3 bases: TGCGCCAGCAGCTTGGCCGGGGTTGGACCGTCTAATGGCTACACCTTC. This encodes CASSLAGVGPSNGYTF.